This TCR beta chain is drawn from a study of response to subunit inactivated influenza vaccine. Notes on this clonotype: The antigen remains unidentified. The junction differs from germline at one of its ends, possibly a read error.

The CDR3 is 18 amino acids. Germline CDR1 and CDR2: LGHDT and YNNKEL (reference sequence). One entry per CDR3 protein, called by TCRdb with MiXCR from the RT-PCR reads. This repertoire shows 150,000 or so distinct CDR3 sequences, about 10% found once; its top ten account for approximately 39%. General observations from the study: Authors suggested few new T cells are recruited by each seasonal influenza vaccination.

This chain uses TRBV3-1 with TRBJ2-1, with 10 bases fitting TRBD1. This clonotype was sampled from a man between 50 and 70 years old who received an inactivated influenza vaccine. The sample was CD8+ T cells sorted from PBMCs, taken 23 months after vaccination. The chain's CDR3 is CACSQEFPGTGVVNEQFF. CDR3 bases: TGTGCCTGCAGCCAGGAATTCCCCGGGACAGGGGTGGTTAATGAGCAGTTCTTC.